These 24 T cell receptor beta chains were all obtained from the same sample, sequenced in a study of T cell responses to AZD1222 COVID-19 vaccine (dated by TCRdb to the early 2020s). The time point label corresponds to: baseline before first vaccination. Receptors were amplified or captured by the immunoSEQ multiplex PCR assay. The clones in this table, taken by TCRdb from immuneACCESS, are in-frame only. Not every clone is retained; where verified, under half of the shortfall comes from an unresolved V gene, and the cause of the rest is unknown. In all, the sample holds some 140,000 clones, and more than 90% of those were seen once. The ten top clones hold approximately 1.6% of the sample. This material consisted of peripheral blood, taken on day 0 of AZD1222 vaccination. The receptors were gathered from an adult in good health.

The chain recombines TRBV30 with TRBJ2-7; 7 bases map to TRBD1. Germline V CDR1 and CDR2: GTSNPN, SVGIG (reference sequence). The CDR3 extends over 13 amino acids. J was trimmed by 3 bases and V by 2 bases; bases with no gene match: 4. The CDR3 bases are TGTGCCTGGAGTCGGGACAGATACTACGAGCAGTACTTC. Protein sequence: CAWSRDRYYEQYF.

This chain links TRBV30 with TRBJ2-7; D may match TRBD1 or TRBD2 (5 bases each). The CDR3 extends over 13 amino acids. V was pared by 5 bases and J by 6 bases, with 17 bases between. Germline V gene data show CDR1 as GTSNPN and CDR2 as SVGIG (reference sequence). CDR3 bases: TGTGCCTGGGGGGGTCGACCGTGGGCCGAGCAGTACTTC. This translates into CAWGGRPWAEQYF.

In its sample, this clone was seen once. J is TRBJ1-1 and V is TRBV4-1; 8 bases match TRBD1. The germline gives CDR1 MGHRA, CDR2 YSYEKL. This CDR3 comprises 18 residues. The V and J ends lost 1 base and 3 bases, in that order; junction bases with no gene match: 13. CDR3 nucleotides: TGCGCCAGCAGCCAAGTCCTAGATAGGACAGGGATTTACACTGAAGCTTTCTTT. Translating it yields CASSQVLDRTGIYTEAFF.

This sequence joins TRBV6-2 or TRBV6-3 and TRBJ2-7, with D uncertain. The germline V gene encodes CDR1 MNHEY and CDR2 SVGEGT. The CDR3 runs 16 residues. With 0 bases removed from V and 1 base from J, the gap between germline ends came to 13 bases. CDR3 sequence reads: CASSYSKGNPSYEQYF. CDR3 sequence (DNA): TGTGCCAGCAGTTACTCCAAGGGAAACCCTTCCTACGAGCAGTACTTC.

This clone was seen a handful of times. The V and J genes are TRBV10-3 and TRBJ1-2, with 9 bases lining up with TRBD1. The V segment lost 10 bases and the J segment 4 bases; nucleotides outside the gene matches: 19. Germline V gives CDR1 ENHRY, CDR2 SYGVKD. This CDR3 has 17 amino acids. The CDR3 here is CATPSQVGQGPTYGYTF. CDR3 nucleotides: TGTGCCACCCCCTCCCAGGTCGGACAGGGGCCTACCTATGGCTACACCTTC.

In the case of this clone: Germline and junction disagree at one end, which may indicate a read error. V is TRBV18 and J is TRBJ1-2; 7 bases map to TRBD1. From germline, CDR1 is KGHSH and CDR2 LQKENI. The CDR3 length is 10 residues. The CDR3 reads CASSGDSSFF. The CDR3, as DNA: TGTGCCAGCTCAGGGGACAGTTCCTTCTTC.

This sequence joins TRBV28 and TRBJ1-3; no definite D call. From germline, CDR1 is MDHEN and CDR2 SYDVKM. This CDR3 has 14 amino acids. Trimming took off 5 bases at V and 0 bases at J, with 8 bases between the two ends. The CDR3 sequence is CASSRKSSGNTIYF. CDR3 in DNA: TGTGCCAGCAGTCGGAAAAGCTCTGGAAACACCATATATTTT. Full variable domain (remainder filled in from reference TRBV28 and TRBJ1-3): DVKVTQSSRYLVKRTGEKVFLECVQDMDHENMFWYRQDPGLGLRLIYFSYDVKMKEKGDIPEGYSVSREKKERFSLILESASTNQTSMYLCASSRKSSGNTIYFGEGSWLTVV.

The chain couples TRBV6-2 or TRBV6-3 to TRBJ2-2; TRBD1 matches 9 bases. The V segment lost 4 bases and the J segment 7 bases; nucleotides outside the gene matches: 7. The CDR3 runs to 15 residues. Germline values: CDR1 MNHEY, CDR2 SVGEGT. CDR3 sequence: CASSSPGQGIGELFF. In DNA, the CDR3 is TGTGCCAGCAGTTCACCGGGACAGGGAATCGGGGAGCTGTTTTTT.

This chain links TRBV30 with TRBJ1-2, with D maybe TRBD1 (6 bases). Germline V gene lookup returns CDR1 GTSNPN and CDR2 SVGIG (reference sequence). Trimming took off 5 bases at V and 1 base at J, with 8 bases between the two ends. This CDR3 comprises 12 residues. In nucleotides, the CDR3 is TGTGCCTGGCAAGGGGGTAACTATGGCTACACCTTC. Protein sequence: CAWQGGNYGYTF.

The J gene is TRBJ1-3, the V gene TRBV5-1; weak D call: TRBD1 (6 bases). The V end was cut by 4 bases, the J end by 4 bases, with 12 bases between. Per the germline V gene, CDR1 is SGHRS and CDR2 is YFSETQ. This CDR3 contains 14 residues. The CDR3 DNA follows: TGCGCCAGCAGCCTCGACAGGCCCGGAAACACCATATATTTT. It translates to CASSLDRPGNTIYF.

This CDR3 reads CASSTDRAQPQHF. As DNA, the CDR3 is TGTGCCAGCAGCACGGACAGGGCTCAGCCCCAGCATTTT. The chain uses TRBV7-3 and TRBJ1-5; TRBD1 matches 8 bases. Germline V gene data show CDR1 as SGHTA and CDR2 as FQGTGA. The V and J ends lost 5 bases and 6 bases, in that order; junction bases with no gene match: 3. This CDR3 spans 13 amino acids.

This chain links TRBV7-3 with TRBJ1-1; tentatively, D is TRBD1 (5 bases). V dropped 5 bases and J dropped 1 base, with 8 bases sitting between them. Germline V gene lookup returns CDR1 SGHTA and CDR2 FQGTGA. CDR3 length: 13 residues. The CDR3 coding sequence is TGTGCCAGCAGCACTACAGGGAACACTGAAGCTTTCTTT. Amino acids: CASSTTGNTEAFF.

V gene TRBV6-5 combines with J gene TRBJ2-2; D gene ambiguous. This CDR3 spans 12 amino acids. Germline loops: CDR1 MNHEY, CDR2 SVGAGI. Deletions cut 6 bases from V and 7 bases from J, with 9 bases between. The CDR3 region is CASSSFLGELFF. CDR3 nucleotides: TGTGCCAGCAGCAGCTTCCTCGGGGAGCTGTTTTTT.

This chain connects TRBV14 to TRBJ1-2; D might be TRBD1 (6 bases). Trimming left V 1 base short and J 7 bases short, with 13 bases between. This CDR3 spans 14 amino acids. Germline assignment: CDR1 SGHDN and CDR2 FVKESK. The CDR3 is CASSQGAGVGGYTF. The CDR3 DNA sequence: TGTGCCAGCAGCCAAGGGGCAGGGGTCGGTGGCTACACCTTC.

J is TRBJ1-4 and V is TRBV21-1; the table names TRBD1, a call not compared with the DNA. TRBV21-1 is annotated as a pseudogene. The CDR3 is made up of 18 amino acids. The CDR3 reads CASSKTDRGLGANEKLFF. In DNA, the CDR3 is TGTGCCAGCAGCAAAACCGACAGGGGGCTAGGGGCTAATGAAAAACTGTTTTTT.

This clone was observed a handful of times. V gene TRBV6-2 or TRBV6-3 combines with J gene TRBJ2-3; 9 bases are shared with TRBD2. Unmatched junction bases numbered 28, after V lost 4 bases and J lost 11 bases. The germline CDR1 and CDR2 sequences are MNHEY and SVGEGT. The length of the CDR3 is 20 residues. As DNA, the CDR3 is TGTGCCAGCAGTTCCCTTGTAGCGGGGGTTGGCCTCTCCCCCACTTGGGGGCAGTATTTT. Amino acid sequence: CASSSLVAGVGLSPTWGQYF.

The chain combines TRBV6-2 or TRBV6-3 with TRBJ2-3; 9 bases are shared with TRBD2. The length of the CDR3 is 15 residues. Germline V lookup: CDR1 MNHEY, CDR2 SVGEGT. J lost 2 bases, V lost 2 bases, and 2 bases had no gene match. CDR3 loop: CASSYRLADTDTQYF. CDR3 DNA: TGTGCCAGCAGTTACCGACTAGCGGACACAGATACGCAGTATTTT.

The rearrangement joins TRBV7-8 to TRBJ1-5; 8 bases are shared with TRBD1. V lost 5 bases to trimming and J lost 2 bases; unmatched junction nucleotides: 8. CDR3 length equals 16 residues. Per germline, CDR1 SGHVS and CDR2 FQNEAQ. The CDR3 DNA sequence: TGTGCCAGCAGCCCTTCAACAGGGGGTGGCAATCAGCCCCAGCATTTT. Translating gives CASSPSTGGGNQPQHF.

The V and J genes are TRBV7-6 and TRBJ1-1; D unresolved. CDR1 is SGHVS, CDR2 FNYEAQ, per germline. The CDR3 length is 12 residues. The ends were cut back, 2 bases at V and 7 bases at J, with 8 bases in the middle. CDR3 sequence reads: CASSLPISEAFF. CDR3 nucleotides: TGTGCCAGCAGCTTACCGATAAGTGAAGCTTTCTTT.

The chain employs TRBV5-4 and TRBJ2-2, with 7 bases lining up with TRBD2. Germline CDR1 reads SGHNT; CDR2 reads YYREEE (reference sequence). Trimming cost V 0 bases and J 2 bases; bases outside gene matches: 7. The CDR3 runs to 17 residues. The CDR3 is CASSLARLADNTGELFF. CDR3 nucleotide sequence: TGTGCCAGCAGCTTGGCGCGCCTAGCGGACAACACCGGGGAGCTGTTTTTT.

The V call is TRBV3-1 (or the pseudogene TRBV3-2), the J call TRBJ2-1; D is ambiguous. Germline assignment: CDR1 LGHDT and CDR2 YNNKEL (reference sequence). This CDR3 contains 17 residues. The V end was cut by 1 base, the J end by 5 bases, with 18 bases between. CDR3 DNA: TGTGCCAGCAGCCAAGGGGCCGAGGCGAGCTATGACAATGAGCAGTTCTTC. Its protein is CASSQGAEASYDNEQFF.

The rearrangement links TRBV5-6 to TRBJ1-6; TRBD1 matches 7 bases. There are 15 residues in the CDR3. The germline gives CDR1 SGHDT, CDR2 YYEEEE. V gave up 3 bases and J gave up 8 bases; unmatched junction bases: 8. The CDR3 sequence is CASSYQGGTHSPLHF. The CDR3 coding sequence is TGTGCCAGCAGCTACCAGGGGGGTACCCATTCACCCCTCCACTTT.

The chain combines TRBV6-4 with TRBJ1-5; 9 bases fit TRBD1. The germline V gene has CDR1 MRHNA and CDR2 SNTAGT. The trim removed 3 bases at V and 4 bases at J, leaving 7 bases unmatched. The CDR3 has 16 amino acids. The CDR3 loop is CASSEGGQGGNQPQHF. DNA for the CDR3: TGTGCCAGCAGTGAGGGGGGACAGGGTGGTAATCAGCCCCAGCATTTT.

The chain combines TRBV6-2 or TRBV6-3 with TRBJ1-2, with a possible D match to TRBD1 (5 bases). Deletions cut 0 bases from V and 4 bases from J, with 9 bases between. Germline CDR1 reads MNHEY; CDR2 reads SVGEGT. CDR3 size: 14 residues. The DNA of the CDR3 is TGTGCCAGCAGTTACTCACAGGCAGTCTATGGCTACACCTTC. It yields the protein CASSYSQAVYGYTF.